This T cell receptor beta chain was identified in a study of long-term antiretroviral therapy in people with HIV (dated by TCRdb to between 2022 and 2023). Regarding the study in general: Collection of the earliest samples took place about a decade ahead of the 2015 WHO recommendation for immediate ART, at a time when ART was typically delayed until CD4 counts fell. Whether ART initiation and durable HIV suppression were associated with changes in peripheral blood TRB repertoire composition and diversity was tested in a retrospective serial study. From some 27 adults with confirmed HIV infection, the cohort provided 192 cryopreserved PBMC samples, gathered serially across a mean of around 6 years (range 1-12). Of the roughly 31 participants with HIV, more than 10 were female. No cross-contamination during QIAcube processing turned up in test extractions that ran a monoclonal T-cell line alongside 25 to 35 polyclonal samples. Study-level results and caveats: Because pre-ART samples had limited cell numbers, unsorted PBMC were profiled rather than sorted CD4+ and CD8+ T cells. Inferences about post-ART repertoire changes were limited because no data were available on ART adherence, viral resistance or therapy changes. Narrower CDR3 length ranges were observed in HIV repertoires than in controls, and an antigen-experienced repertoire with only a slight naive shift after ART was suggested by the network structure. Expanded TRB clones identified before ART initiation dominated the repertoire at all time points, although this dominance fluctuated and declined in many PLHIV after ART. The samples span the years 2004 to 2017, and the ART regimens used may be less effective than current regimens. Starting ART was linked to a significant rise in TRB diversity, yet even with long-term ART the diversity remained significantly lower than in transplant donor controls. Owing to limited PBMC availability, only the TCR beta chain was sequenced, without alpha chain pairing.

A remark on this clone: What this receptor recognizes is not known. One junction end disagrees with the germline gene, perhaps due to a read error.

CDR3 length: 13 amino acids, cysteine to phenylalanine. Only the CDR3 region is kept as DNA, spanning 39 bases read in frame from base 1. Reading the germline V gene gives CDR1 SGHVS and CDR2 FNYEAQ. Inclusion was restricted to participants for whom at least one PBMC sample before ART initiation and at least two post-ART samples were available. All participants with HIV were treated in the United States of America. Before DNA extraction, cryopreserved samples of about 0.95-10 million PBMC were thawed and then washed. At the time of the earliest PBMC sample, participants with HIV were aged between about 23 and 55 years. PBMC samples were contributed by each participant from 1-4 timepoints before ART initiation and 2-8 timepoints after ART initiation, with a median of 7 samples. Serial HIV viral load, CD4+ T-cell count, ART history and demographic data were obtained for every participant. A Qiagen kit on a QIAcube was used to extract genomic DNA from unsorted PBMC, with samples processed in batches of 12.

The immunoSEQ hsTCRB v3.0 assay was used at survey level resolution for TRB variable region sequencing. The targeted TRB sequencing depth was roughly 40,000-55,000 T-cell genomes per sample. Pooled TRB libraries were sequenced on an Illumina MiSeq with a v3 150-cycle kit. The published analysis was carried out like this. Repertoire analysis was performed in R inside a reproducible Nextflow workflow that covered QC, data transformation and analysis. LymphoSeq2, an R package for exploring AIRR-Seq data, was used to implement custom analyses. A few samples that produced fewer than 5000 total TRB sequences were removed, so 150 to 200 HIV repertoires were analyzed. Among the 188 retained HIV repertoires, about 57 were collected before ART initiation and 120 to 140 were collected after ART initiation. Repertoires were downsampled to 5000 TRB nucleotide sequences, with summary statistics averaged over 100 downsampling iterations. Only TRB sequences with CDR3 regions of at least seven amino acids were retained for analysis. Two measures captured diversity: a Shannon entropy-derived clonality score and the Gini coefficient. In repertoire networks, the top 5000 CDR3 amino acid sequences were linked whenever an edit distance of one separated two sequences. Antigen specificity groups and MHC restriction were predicted for TRB CDR3 amino acid sequences with GLIPH2. Known CMV, EBV, HIV or tissue antigen associations were flagged by matching CDR3 amino acid sequences against VDJdb and McPAS-TCR. Pre-ART, post-ART and control groups were compared with Wilcoxon signed-rank tests and Holm-Bonferroni correction. TCRdb mirrors the immuneACCESS table, restricted to in-frame sequences. Some clones are absent from its copies; in checked studies, under half trace to an unresolved V gene, and the reason for the others is unknown. The DNA gave D and trimming, while V, J and clone size come from that table. This sample holds approximately 18,000 clones; under 80% were observed only once. The ten largest clones add up to about 16% of the sample.

The sequence joins TRBV7-6 to TRBJ1-1; perhaps TRBD1 is the D gene, with 5 bases matching. The source of this sequence is a man younger than 40 with HIV. The sequences come from unsorted PBMCs, collected around 2.1 years before starting antiretroviral therapy. The sequenced DNA: TGTGCCAGCACCTTACTTGGGGGCACTGAAGCTTTCTTT. Its protein reads: CASTLLGGTEAFF. Full variable domain (CDR3 extended with the reference TRBV7-6 and TRBJ1-1 proteins): GAGVSQSPRYKVTKRGQDVALRCDPISGHVSLYWYRQALGQGPEFLTYFNYEAQQDKSGLPNDRFSAERPEGSISTLTIQRTEQRDSAMYRCASTLLGGTEAFFGQGTRLTVV.